This is a list of T cell receptor beta chains from one sample in a study of Ad26.COV2.S vaccination and SARS-CoV-2 variants. This table comes from immunoSEQ multiplex PCR, and its TCRdb copy is limited to in-frame clones, with some not included. The sample holds about 350,000 clones, 85% to 90% seen once. The sample in question was peripheral blood, obtained in a trial of Ad26.COV2.S vaccine versus placebo. Every receptor here comes from a person aged 18 to 59 who received the Ad26.COV2.S COVID-19 vaccine or a placebo. The CDR3 runs from the conserved cysteine through the conserved F or W. D genes are given only for firm matches. The size of a clone is reported for some rows only, either as once, few or many, or as a class for expanded clones.

v_call	d_call	j_call	cdr3_length	clone_size	cdr3_aa	cdr3_nt
TRBV7-9	TRBD2	TRBJ2-1	17	-	CASSPPGLVFSYNEQFF	TGTGCCAGCAGCCCGCCAGGACTAGTTTTCTCCTACAATGAGCAGTTCTTC
TRBV9	-	TRBJ1-2	12	few	CASSGQHYGYTF	TGTGCCAGCAGCGGACAGCACTATGGCTACACCTTC
TRBV7-9	-	TRBJ1-1	16	-	CASSQPPGTQDTEAFF	TGTGCCAGCAGCCAACCCCCGGGGACACAGGACACTGAAGCTTTCTTT
TRBV28	TRBD2	TRBJ2-1	18	-	CASSPIRPGLATYNEQFF	TGTGCCAGCAGTCCAATACGACCGGGACTAGCGACCTACAATGAGCAGTTCTTC
TRBV19	-	TRBJ2-6	20	-	CASSIEPRRAVSSGANVLTF	TGTGCCAGTAGTATAGAACCACGCCGTGCGGTGAGCTCTGGGGCCAACGTCCTGACTTTC
TRBV7-2	-	TRBJ2-5	14	-	CASSPRRVQETQYF	TGTGCCAGCAGCCCTCGTAGAGTCCAAGAGACCCAGTACTTC
TRBV4-2	TRBD2	TRBJ2-7	16	-	CASSQGLAGGLYEQYF	TGTGCCAGCAGCCAAGGGTTAGCGGGAGGGCTTTACGAGCAGTACTTC
TRBV28	TRBD1	TRBJ1-6	15	-	CASSLRDRVNSPLHF	TGTGCCAGCAGTTTAAGGGACAGGGTTAATTCACCCCTCCACTTT
TRBV19	-	TRBJ2-2	14	-	CASSIGGQAWELFF	TGTGCCAGTAGTATTGGGGGACAAGCTTGGGAGCTGTTTTTT
TRBV27	-	TRBJ2-7	13	-	CASSPSLSYEQYF	TGTGCCAGCAGTCCTAGCTTATCCTACGAGCAGTACTTC
TRBV27	TRBD2	TRBJ2-1	16	-	CASSSTSGSANNEQFF	TGTGCCAGCAGTTCGACTAGCGGGAGTGCTAACAATGAGCAGTTCTTC
TRBV6-6	-	TRBJ2-6	16	-	CASQYRGGAGANVLTF	TGTGCCAGTCAATACAGGGGGGGGGCTGGGGCCAACGTCCTGACTTTC